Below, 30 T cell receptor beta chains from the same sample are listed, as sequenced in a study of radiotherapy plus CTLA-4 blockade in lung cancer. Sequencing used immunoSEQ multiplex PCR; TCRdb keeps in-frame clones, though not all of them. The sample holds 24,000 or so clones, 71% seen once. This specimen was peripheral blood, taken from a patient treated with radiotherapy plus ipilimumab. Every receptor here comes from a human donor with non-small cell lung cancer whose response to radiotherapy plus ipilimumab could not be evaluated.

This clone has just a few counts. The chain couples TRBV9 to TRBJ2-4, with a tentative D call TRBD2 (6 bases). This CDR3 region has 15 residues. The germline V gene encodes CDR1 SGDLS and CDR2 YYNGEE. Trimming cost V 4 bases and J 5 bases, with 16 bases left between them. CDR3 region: CASSPEGRRENIQYF. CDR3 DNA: TGTGCCAGCAGCCCCGAGGGGAGGAGAGAAAACATTCAGTACTTC.

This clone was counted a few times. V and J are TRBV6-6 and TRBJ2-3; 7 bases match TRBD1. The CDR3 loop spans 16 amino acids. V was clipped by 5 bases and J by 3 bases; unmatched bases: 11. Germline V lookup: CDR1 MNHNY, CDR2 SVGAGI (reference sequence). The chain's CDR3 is CASSTRGWTLTDTQYF. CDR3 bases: TGTGCCAGCAGTACCAGGGGGTGGACTTTAACAGATACGCAGTATTTT.

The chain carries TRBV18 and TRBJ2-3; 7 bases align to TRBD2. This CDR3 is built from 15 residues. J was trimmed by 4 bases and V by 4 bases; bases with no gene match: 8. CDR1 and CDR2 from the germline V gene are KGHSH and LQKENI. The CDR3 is CASSLGPRGADTQYF. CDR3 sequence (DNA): TGTGCCAGCTCACTAGGACCCCGGGGGGCAGATACGCAGTATTTT.

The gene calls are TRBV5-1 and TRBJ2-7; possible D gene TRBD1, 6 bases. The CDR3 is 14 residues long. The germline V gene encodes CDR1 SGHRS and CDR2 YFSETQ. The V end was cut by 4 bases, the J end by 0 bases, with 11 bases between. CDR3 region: CASSDGQSSYEQYF. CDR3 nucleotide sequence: TGCGCCAGCAGCGACGGACAGAGCTCCTACGAGCAGTACTTC.

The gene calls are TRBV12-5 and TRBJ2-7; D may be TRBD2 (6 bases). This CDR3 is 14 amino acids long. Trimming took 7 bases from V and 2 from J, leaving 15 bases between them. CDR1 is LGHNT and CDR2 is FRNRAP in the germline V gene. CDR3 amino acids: CASAKAGGAYEQYF. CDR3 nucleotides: TGTGCTAGTGCCAAGGCCGGAGGGGCCTACGAGCAGTACTTC.

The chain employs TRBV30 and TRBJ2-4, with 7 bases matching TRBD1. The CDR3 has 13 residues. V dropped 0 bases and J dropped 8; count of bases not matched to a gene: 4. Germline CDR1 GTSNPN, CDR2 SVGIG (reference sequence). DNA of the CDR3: TGTGCCTGGAGTGTAGGCCAGGGGGACATTCAGTACTTC. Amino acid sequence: CAWSVGQGDIQYF.

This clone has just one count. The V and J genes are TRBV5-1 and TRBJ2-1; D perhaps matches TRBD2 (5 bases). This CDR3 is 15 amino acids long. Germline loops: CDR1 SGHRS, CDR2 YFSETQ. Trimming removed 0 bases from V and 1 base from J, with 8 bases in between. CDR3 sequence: CASSLGGGSYNEQFF. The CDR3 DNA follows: TGCGCCAGCAGCTTGGGCGGAGGTTCCTACAATGAGCAGTTCTTC.

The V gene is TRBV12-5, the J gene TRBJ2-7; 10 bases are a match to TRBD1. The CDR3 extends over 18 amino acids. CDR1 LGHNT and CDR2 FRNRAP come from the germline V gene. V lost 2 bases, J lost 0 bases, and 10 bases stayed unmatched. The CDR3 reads CASGLFRDRGRSSYEQYF. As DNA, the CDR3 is TGTGCTAGTGGTTTGTTCCGGGACAGGGGACGAAGCTCCTACGAGCAGTACTTC.

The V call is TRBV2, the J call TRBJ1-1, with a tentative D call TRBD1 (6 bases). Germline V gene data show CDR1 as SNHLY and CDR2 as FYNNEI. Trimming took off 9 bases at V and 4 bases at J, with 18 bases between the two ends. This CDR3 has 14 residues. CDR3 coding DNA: TGTGCCAGTAAAGCGAGGGGGACGGGCACTGAAGCTTTCTTT. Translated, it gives CASKARGTGTEAFF. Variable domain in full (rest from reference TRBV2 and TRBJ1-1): EPEVTQTPSHQVTQMGQEVILRCVPISNHLYFYWYRQILGQKVEFLVSFYNNEISEKSEIFDDQFSVERPDGSNFTLKIRSTKLEDSAMYFCASKARGTGTEAFFGQGTRLTVV.

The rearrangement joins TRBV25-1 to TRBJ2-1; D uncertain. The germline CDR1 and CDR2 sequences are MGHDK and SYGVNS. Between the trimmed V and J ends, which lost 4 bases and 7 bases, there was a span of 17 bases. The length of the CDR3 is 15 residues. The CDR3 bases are TGTGCCAGCAGTGGACCCCTGCCTAGTGCGAATGAGCAGTTCTTC. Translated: CASSGPLPSANEQFF.

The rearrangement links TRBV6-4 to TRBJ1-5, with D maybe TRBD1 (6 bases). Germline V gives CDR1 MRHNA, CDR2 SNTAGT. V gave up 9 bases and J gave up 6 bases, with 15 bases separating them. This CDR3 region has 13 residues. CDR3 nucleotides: TGTGCCAGTTCAGGGGAGTGGGGTCAGCCCCAGCATTTT. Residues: CASSGEWGQPQHF.

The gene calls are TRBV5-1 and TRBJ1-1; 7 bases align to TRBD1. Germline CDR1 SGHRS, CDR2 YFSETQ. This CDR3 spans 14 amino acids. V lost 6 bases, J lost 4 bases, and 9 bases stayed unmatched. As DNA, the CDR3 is TGCGCCAGCACCCAGGGGGATTATAGCACTGAAGCTTTCTTT. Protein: CASTQGDYSTEAFF.

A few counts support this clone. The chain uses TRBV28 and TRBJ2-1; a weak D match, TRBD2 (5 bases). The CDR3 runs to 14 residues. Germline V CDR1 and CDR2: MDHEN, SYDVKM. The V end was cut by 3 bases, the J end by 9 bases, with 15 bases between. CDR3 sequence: CASSFRSEGSEQFF. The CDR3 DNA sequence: TGTGCCAGCAGTTTCCGTTCAGAGGGCAGTGAGCAGTTCTTC.

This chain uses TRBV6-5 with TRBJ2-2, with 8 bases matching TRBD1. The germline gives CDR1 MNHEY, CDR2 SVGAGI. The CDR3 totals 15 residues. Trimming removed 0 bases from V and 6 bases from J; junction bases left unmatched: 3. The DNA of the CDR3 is TGTGCCAGCAGTTACTCGACAGGGGTGGCCGGGGAGCTGTTTTTT. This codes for CASSYSTGVAGELFF.

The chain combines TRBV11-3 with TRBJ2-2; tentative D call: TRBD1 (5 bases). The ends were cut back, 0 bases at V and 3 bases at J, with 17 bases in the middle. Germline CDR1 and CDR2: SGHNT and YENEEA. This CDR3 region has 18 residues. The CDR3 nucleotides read TGTGCCAGCAGCTTAGATGCAGGTGCCAGGGTGGACACCGGGGAGCTGTTTTTT. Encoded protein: CASSLDAGARVDTGELFF.

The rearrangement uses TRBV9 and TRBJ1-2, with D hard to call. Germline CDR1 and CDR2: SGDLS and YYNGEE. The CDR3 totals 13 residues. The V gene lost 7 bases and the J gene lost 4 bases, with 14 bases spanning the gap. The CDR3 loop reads CASATGEGYGYTF. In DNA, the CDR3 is TGTGCCAGCGCGACCGGGGAAGGCTATGGCTACACCTTC.

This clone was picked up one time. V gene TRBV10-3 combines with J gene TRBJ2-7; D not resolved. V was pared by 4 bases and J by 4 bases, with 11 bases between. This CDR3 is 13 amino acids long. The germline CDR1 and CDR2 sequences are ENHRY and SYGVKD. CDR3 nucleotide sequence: TGTGCCATCAGTGGATCCACAAAATACGAGCAGTACTTC. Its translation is CAISGSTKYEQYF.

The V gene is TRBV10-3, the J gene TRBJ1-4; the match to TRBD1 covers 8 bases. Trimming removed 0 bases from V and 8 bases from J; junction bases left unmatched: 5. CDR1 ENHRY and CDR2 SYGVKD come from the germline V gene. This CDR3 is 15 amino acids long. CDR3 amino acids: CAISESAGGGEKLFF. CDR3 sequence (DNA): TGTGCCATCAGTGAGTCTGCAGGGGGCGGGGAAAAACTGTTTTTT.

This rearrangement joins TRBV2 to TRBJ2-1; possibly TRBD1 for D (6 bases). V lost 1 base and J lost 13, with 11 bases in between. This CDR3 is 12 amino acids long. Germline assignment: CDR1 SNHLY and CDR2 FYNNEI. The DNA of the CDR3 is TGTGCCAGCAGTGAAGTGGGGGCCGGACAGTTCTTC. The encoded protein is CASSEVGAGQFF.

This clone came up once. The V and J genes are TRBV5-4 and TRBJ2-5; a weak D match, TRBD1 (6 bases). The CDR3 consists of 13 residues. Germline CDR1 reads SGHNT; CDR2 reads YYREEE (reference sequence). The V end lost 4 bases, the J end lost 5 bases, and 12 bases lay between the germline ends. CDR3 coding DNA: TGTGCCAGCAGCCAGGGACAATCGGAGACCCAGTACTTC. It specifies CASSQGQSETQYF.

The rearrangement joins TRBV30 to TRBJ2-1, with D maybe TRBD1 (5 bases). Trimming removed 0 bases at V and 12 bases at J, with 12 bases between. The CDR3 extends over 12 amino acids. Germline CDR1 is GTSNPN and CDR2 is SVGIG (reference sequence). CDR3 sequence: CAWSVTAQGQFF. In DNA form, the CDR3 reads TGTGCCTGGAGTGTAACGGCGCAGGGGCAGTTCTTC.

The DNA for the CDR3 is TGTGCCAGCAGCTTGCATCTCCCGAAGCGGGAGGAAGGTGGGGAGCAGTACTTC. Protein product: CASSLHLPKREEGGEQYF. The chain couples TRBV5-4 to TRBJ2-7; 9 bases fit TRBD2. CDR1 is SGHNT and CDR2 is YYREEE in the germline V gene (reference sequence). The CDR3 totals 18 residues. The V gene end was trimmed by 1 base and the J gene end by 7 bases; junction bases not matched to a gene: 18.

CDR3 amino acids: CASSSGKLAGTDTQYF. CDR3 nucleotide sequence: TGCGCCAGCAGCTCCGGGAAACTAGCGGGCACAGATACGCAGTATTTT. This sequence joins TRBV5-1 and TRBJ2-3, with TRBD2 matching 8 bases. Germline loops: CDR1 SGHRS, CDR2 YFSETQ. The CDR3 extends over 16 amino acids. V lost 3 bases to trimming and J lost 1 base; unmatched junction nucleotides: 7.

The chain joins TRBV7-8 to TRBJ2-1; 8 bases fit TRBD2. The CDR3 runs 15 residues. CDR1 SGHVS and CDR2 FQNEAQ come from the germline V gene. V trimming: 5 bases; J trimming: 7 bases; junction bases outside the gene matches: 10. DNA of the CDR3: TGTGCCAGCAGCCACGGGACTAGGGTCCGGAATGAGCAGTTCTTC. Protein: CASSHGTRVRNEQFF.

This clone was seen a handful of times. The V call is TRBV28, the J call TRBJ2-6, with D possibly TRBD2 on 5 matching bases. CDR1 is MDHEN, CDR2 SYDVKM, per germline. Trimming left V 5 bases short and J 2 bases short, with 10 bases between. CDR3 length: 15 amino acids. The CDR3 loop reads CASSPPGAGANVLTF. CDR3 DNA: TGTGCCAGCAGTCCGCCCGGGGCTGGGGCCAACGTCCTGACTTTC.

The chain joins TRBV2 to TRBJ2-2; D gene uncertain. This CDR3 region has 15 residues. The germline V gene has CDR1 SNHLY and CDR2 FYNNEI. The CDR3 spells CAAKGSDANTGELFF. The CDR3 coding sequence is TGTGCAGCGAAAGGAAGCGATGCGAACACCGGGGAGCTGTTTTTT.

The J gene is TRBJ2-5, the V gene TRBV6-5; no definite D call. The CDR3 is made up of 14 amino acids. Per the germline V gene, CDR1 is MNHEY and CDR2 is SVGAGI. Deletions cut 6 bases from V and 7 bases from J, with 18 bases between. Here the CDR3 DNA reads TGTGCCAGCAGAAACTCCCCGCCCTCGGGGACCCAGTACTTC. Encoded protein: CASRNSPPSGTQYF.

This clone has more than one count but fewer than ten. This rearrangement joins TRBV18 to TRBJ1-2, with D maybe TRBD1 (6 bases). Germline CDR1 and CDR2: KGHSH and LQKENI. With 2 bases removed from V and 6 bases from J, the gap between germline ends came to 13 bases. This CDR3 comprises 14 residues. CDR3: CASSPYGDNNGYTF. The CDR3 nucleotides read TGTGCCAGCTCACCATACGGGGACAACAATGGCTACACCTTC.

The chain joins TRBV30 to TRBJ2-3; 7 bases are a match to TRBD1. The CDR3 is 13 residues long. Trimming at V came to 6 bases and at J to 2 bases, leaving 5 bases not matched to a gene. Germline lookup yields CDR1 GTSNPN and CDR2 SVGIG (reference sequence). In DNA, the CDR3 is TGTGCCTGTTGGGGGACAGCCACAGATACGCAGTATTTT. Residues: CACWGTATDTQYF.

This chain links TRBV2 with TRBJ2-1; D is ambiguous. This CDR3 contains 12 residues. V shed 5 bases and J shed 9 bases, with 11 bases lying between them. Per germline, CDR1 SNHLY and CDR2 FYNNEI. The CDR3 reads CASSNEKSEQFF. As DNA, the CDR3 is TGTGCCAGCAGTAATGAGAAGAGTGAGCAGTTCTTC. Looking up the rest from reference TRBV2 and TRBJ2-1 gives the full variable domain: EPEVTQTPSHQVTQMGQEVILRCVPISNHLYFYWYRQILGQKVEFLVSFYNNEISEKSEIFDDQFSVERPDGSNFTLKIRSTKLEDSAMYFCASSNEKSEQFFGPGTRLTVL.